These 14 T cell receptor beta chains were sequenced from one sample in a study of human T cells and chemical hapten exposure. TCRdb used MiXCR to reprocess the RACE reads, holding one entry per CDR3 protein. The sample records 300,000 to 450,000 distinct CDR3 sequences, less than 6.5% being singletons. Time point denoted: pre-sensitization, week 0. The sample's treatment: therapeutic diphenylcyclopropenone sensitization with weekly scalp DPC. Sample: whole blood, taken in connection with sensitization to the hapten diphenylcyclopropenone (DPC). Receptors originate from a woman aged 45-65 years with alopecia areata. Some clones in this sample may be carry-over from other donors' samples.

This clonotype was seen only a few times. The rearrangement joins TRBV7-2 to TRBJ2-7; 8 bases align to TRBD2. Germline CDR1 reads SGHTA; CDR2 reads FQGNSA. The CDR3 covers 14 residues. V shed 5 bases and J 5 bases; nucleotides not matched to a gene: 8. CDR3 loop: CASSPTSGPNEQYF. The CDR3 region has the DNA TGTGCCAGCAGCCCAACTAGCGGCCCCAACGAGCAGTACTTC.

This clonotype was picked up many times. This chain links TRBV7-8 with TRBJ1-5; D call uncertain. The V gene lost 1 base and the J gene lost 0 bases, with 13 bases spanning the gap. The CDR3 runs to 17 residues. Germline V gene lookup returns CDR1 SGHVS and CDR2 FQNEAQ. The CDR3 is CASSLGSRQSSNQPQHF. In DNA form, the CDR3 reads TGTGCCAGCAGCTTAGGGTCCCGACAAAGTAGCAATCAGCCCCAGCATTTT.

In this sample, this clonotype turned up many times. This chain connects TRBV7-9 to TRBJ2-7; TRBD1 matches at 9 bases. This CDR3 is 15 amino acids long. The V gene end was trimmed by 4 bases and the J gene end by 1 base; junction bases not matched to a gene: 5. Per the germline V gene, CDR1 is SEHNR and CDR2 is FQNEAQ (reference sequence). For the CDR3, the DNA is TGTGCCAGCAGCTCCGGGACAGGGTTTTCCTACGAGCAGTACTTC. Its protein is CASSSGTGFSYEQYF. The whole variable domain, remainder taken from reference TRBV7-9 and TRBJ2-7, is DTGVSQNPRHKITKRGQNVTFRCDPISEHNRLYWYRQTLGQGPEFLTYFQNEAQLEKSRLLSDRFSAERPKGSFSTLEIQRTEQGDSAMYLCASSSGTGFSYEQYFGPGTRLTVT.

This clonotype was observed a few times. This chain joins TRBV18 and TRBJ1-5, with D tentatively TRBD1 (6 bases). Germline CDR1 and CDR2: KGHSH and LQKENI. The V end lost 3 bases, the J end lost 1 base, and 13 bases lay between the germline ends. There are 16 residues in the CDR3. DNA of the CDR3: TGTGCCAGCTCACCCCAAGGGGGTATGAGCAATCAGCCCCAGCATTTT. It codes for CASSPQGGMSNQPQHF.

This clonotype showed up many times. This sequence joins TRBV3-1 and TRBJ2-3, with D possibly TRBD2 on 5 matching bases. From germline, CDR1 is LGHDT and CDR2 YNNKEL (reference sequence). CDR3 length equals 16 residues. The V and J ends lost 4 bases and 6 bases respectively, with 20 bases between them. CDR3 protein: CASSPLQTGWADTQYF. Here the CDR3 DNA reads TGTGCCAGCAGCCCACTTCAGACGGGGTGGGCGGATACGCAGTATTTT.

This clonotype was seen ten or more times. The J gene is TRBJ2-5, the V gene TRBV28; D not resolved. There are 14 residues in the CDR3. Trimming cost V 1 base and J 3 bases, with 9 bases left between them. Germline CDR1 MDHEN, CDR2 SYDVKM. The CDR3 loop is CASSLSTPEETQYF. The CDR3 DNA sequence: TGTGCCAGCAGTTTATCCACCCCGGAAGAGACCCAGTACTTC. The full variable domain, completed using reference TRBV28 and TRBJ2-5, is DVKVTQSSRYLVKRTGEKVFLECVQDMDHENMFWYRQDPGLGLRLIYFSYDVKMKEKGDIPEGYSVSREKKERFSLILESASTNQTSMYLCASSLSTPEETQYFGPGTRLLVL.

This clonotype was observed a few times. This chain uses TRBV27 with TRBJ2-7; D remains ambiguous. The CDR3 spans 15 residues. V was shortened by 2 bases and J by 1 base, with 12 bases between the two germline ends. Germline CDR1 reads MNHEY; CDR2 reads SMNVEV (reference sequence). The DNA of the CDR3 is TGTGCCAGCAGTTTAGGGTGGGGTCTGTCCTACGAGCAGTACTTC. Protein: CASSLGWGLSYEQYF.

This clonotype was found many times. In DNA, the CDR3 is TGTGCCAGCAGCGGTCATCAAGAGACCCAGTACTTC. Protein: CASSGHQETQYF. The rearrangement joins TRBV6-1 to TRBJ2-5; D is uncertain. CDR3 size: 12 residues. V gave up 6 bases and J gave up 2 bases, with 7 bases separating them. Germline assignment: CDR1 MNHNS and CDR2 SASEGT.

This clonotype has a count of ten or more. The chain carries TRBV5-1 and TRBJ2-3; 10 bases are shared with TRBD2. The trim removed 3 bases at V and 5 bases at J, leaving 6 bases unmatched. There are 15 residues in the CDR3. Germline V gene data show CDR1 as SGHRS and CDR2 as YFSETQ. The CDR3 spells CASSWLAGVVDTQYF. The CDR3 region has the DNA TGCGCCAGCAGCTGGCTAGCGGGAGTTGTAGATACGCAGTATTTT.

This clonotype has just a few counts. The chain carries TRBV27 and TRBJ1-3; 7 bases align to TRBD1. CDR3 length equals 15 residues. From germline, CDR1 is MNHEY and CDR2 SMNVEV (reference sequence). V was pared by 4 bases and J by 3 bases, with 6 bases of the junction left unmatched. The CDR3 spells CASSSQGQRGNTIYF. The CDR3 coding sequence is TGTGCCAGCAGTTCACAGGGACAGCGTGGAAACACCATATATTTT.

The rearrangement links TRBV13 to TRBJ1-1; 9 positions agree with TRBD1. The V gene end was trimmed by 5 bases and the J gene end by 6 bases; junction bases not matched to a gene: 16. Germline CDR1 and CDR2: PRHDT and FYEKMQ (reference sequence). This CDR3 is built from 17 residues. The CDR3 DNA reads TGTGCCAGCAGCCCAGACCCCGGACAGGGGAGATTAGCTGAAGCTTTCTTT. It codes for CASSPDPGQGRLAEAFF.

This clonotype has a handful of counts. The rearrangement uses TRBV24-1 and TRBJ2-3, with 7 bases matching TRBD1. CDR1 KGHDR and CDR2 SFDVKD come from the germline V gene. This CDR3 is 15 amino acids long. The J segment lost 5 bases and the V segment lost 7 bases, leaving 11 bases of the junction unmatched. This CDR3 is CATRAGTVGLDTQYF. DNA for the CDR3: TGTGCCACCAGAGCCGGGACAGTGGGTTTAGATACGCAGTATTTT.

This clonotype appeared a few times. In DNA form, the CDR3 reads TGCGCCAGCAGCTTGGCCAGTTTAGCCAACTCTGGAAACACCATATATTTT. It yields the protein CASSLASLANSGNTIYF. This chain connects TRBV5-1 to TRBJ1-3; no clear D gene. The CDR3 is made up of 17 amino acids. Germline-derived CDR1 and CDR2 are SGHRS and YFSETQ. V was trimmed by 0 bases and J by 0 bases, leaving 13 bases between them.

This clonotype showed up many times. The CDR3 coding sequence is TGTGCCAGCAGTTACTCGACTAGCGGGGGGGCCTCGACCCAGTACTTC. It is translated as CASSYSTSGGASTQYF. The chain couples TRBV6-5 to TRBJ2-5; 14 bases map to TRBD2. Germline V lookup: CDR1 MNHEY, CDR2 SVGAGI. The CDR3 has 16 amino acids. J lost 7 bases, V lost 0 bases, and 4 bases had no gene match.